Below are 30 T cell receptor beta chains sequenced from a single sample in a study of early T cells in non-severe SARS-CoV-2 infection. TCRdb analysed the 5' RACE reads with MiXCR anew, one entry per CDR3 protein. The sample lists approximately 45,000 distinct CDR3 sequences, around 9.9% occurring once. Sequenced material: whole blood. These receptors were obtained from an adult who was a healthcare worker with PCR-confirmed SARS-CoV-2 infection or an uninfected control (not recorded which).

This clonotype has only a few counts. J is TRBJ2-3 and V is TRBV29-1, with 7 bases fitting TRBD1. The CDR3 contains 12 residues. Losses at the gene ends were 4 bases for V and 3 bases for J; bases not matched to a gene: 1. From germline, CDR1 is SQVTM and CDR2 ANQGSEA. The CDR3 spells CSVVQGTDTQYF. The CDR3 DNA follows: TGCAGCGTTGTACAGGGGACAGATACGCAGTATTTT.

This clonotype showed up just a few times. The CDR3 here is CASTRSSGNTIYF. CDR3 nucleotides: TGTGCCAGCACCCGCTCCTCTGGAAACACCATATATTTT. The chain uses TRBV9 and TRBJ1-3; no definite D call. V lost 6 bases and J 0 bases, leaving 7 bases between the germline ends. Per the germline V gene, CDR1 is SGDLS and CDR2 is YYNGEE. CDR3 length: 13 residues.

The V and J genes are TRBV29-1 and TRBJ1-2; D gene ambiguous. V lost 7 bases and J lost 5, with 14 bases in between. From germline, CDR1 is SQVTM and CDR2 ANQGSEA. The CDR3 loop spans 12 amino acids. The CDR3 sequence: CSDELATYGYTF. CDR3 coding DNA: TGCAGCGACGAACTGGCAACGTATGGCTACACCTTC. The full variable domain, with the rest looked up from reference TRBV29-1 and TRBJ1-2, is SAVISQKPSRDICQRGTSLTIQCQVDSQVTMMFWYRQQPGQSLTLIATANQGSEATYESGFVIDKFPISRPNLTFSTLTVSNMSPEDSSIYLCSDELATYGYTFGSGTRLTVV.

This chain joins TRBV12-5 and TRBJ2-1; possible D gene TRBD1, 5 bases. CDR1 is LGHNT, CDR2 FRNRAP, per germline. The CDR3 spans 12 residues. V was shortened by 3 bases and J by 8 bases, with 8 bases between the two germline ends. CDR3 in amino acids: CASGLQADEQFF. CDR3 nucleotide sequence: TGTGCTAGTGGTTTACAGGCCGATGAGCAGTTCTTC.

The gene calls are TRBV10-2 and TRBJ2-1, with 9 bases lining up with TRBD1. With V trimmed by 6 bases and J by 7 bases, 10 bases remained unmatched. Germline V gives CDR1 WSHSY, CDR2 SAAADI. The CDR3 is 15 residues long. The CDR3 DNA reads TGCGCCAGCAGCTTACCGGGACAGGGTATGAATGAGCAGTTCTTC. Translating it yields CASSLPGQGMNEQFF.

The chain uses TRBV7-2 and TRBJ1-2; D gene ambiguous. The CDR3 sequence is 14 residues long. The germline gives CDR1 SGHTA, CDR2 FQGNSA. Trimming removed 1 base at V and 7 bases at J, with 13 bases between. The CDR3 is CASSLDTSIGGYTF. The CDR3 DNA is TGTGCCAGCAGCTTAGATACATCAATTGGTGGCTACACCTTC.

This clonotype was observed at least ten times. The CDR3 region is CASSWGGTNEKLFF. CDR3 nucleotides: TGTGCCAGCAGCTGGGGGGGAACTAATGAAAAACTGTTTTTT. The chain is built from TRBV27 and TRBJ1-4; possible D gene TRBD1, 5 bases. Between the trimmed V and J ends, which lost 6 bases and 1 base, there was a span of 9 bases. This CDR3 contains 14 residues. Germline V gene sequence: CDR1 MNHEY, CDR2 SMNVEV (reference sequence). The variable domain in full, with the rest retrieved from reference TRBV27 and TRBJ1-4, is EAQVTQNPRYLITVTGKKLTVTCSQNMNHEYMSWYRQDPGLGLRQIYYSMNVEVTDKGDVPEGYKVSRKEKRNFPLILESPSPNQTSLYFCASSWGGTNEKLFFGSGTQLSVL.

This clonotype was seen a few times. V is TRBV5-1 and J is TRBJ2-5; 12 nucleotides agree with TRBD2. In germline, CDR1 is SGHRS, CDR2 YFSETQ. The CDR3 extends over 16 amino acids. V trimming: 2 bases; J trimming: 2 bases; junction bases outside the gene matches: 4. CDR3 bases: TGCGCCAGCAGCTTAACCGGGACTAGCGGGCAAGAGACCCAGTACTTC. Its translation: CASSLTGTSGQETQYF.

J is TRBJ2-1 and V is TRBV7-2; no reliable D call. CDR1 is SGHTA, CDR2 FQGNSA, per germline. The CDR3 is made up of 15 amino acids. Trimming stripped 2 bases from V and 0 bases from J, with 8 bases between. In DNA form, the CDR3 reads TGTGCCAGCAGCTTAACACTGAGCTCCTACAATGAGCAGTTCTTC. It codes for CASSLTLSSYNEQFF.

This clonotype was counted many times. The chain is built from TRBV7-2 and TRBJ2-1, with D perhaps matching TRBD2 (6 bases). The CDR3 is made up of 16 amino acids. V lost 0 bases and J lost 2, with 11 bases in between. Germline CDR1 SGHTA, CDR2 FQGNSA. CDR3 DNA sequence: TGTGCCAGCAGCTTAGCGCGGGGCCTAACCTACAATGAGCAGTTCTTC. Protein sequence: CASSLARGLTYNEQFF. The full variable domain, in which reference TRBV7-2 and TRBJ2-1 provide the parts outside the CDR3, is GAGVSQSPSNKVTEKGKDVELRCDPISGHTALYWYRQSLGQGLEFLIYFQGNSAPDKSGLPSDRFSAERTGGSVSTLTIQRTQQEDSAVYLCASSLARGLTYNEQFFGPGTRLTVL.

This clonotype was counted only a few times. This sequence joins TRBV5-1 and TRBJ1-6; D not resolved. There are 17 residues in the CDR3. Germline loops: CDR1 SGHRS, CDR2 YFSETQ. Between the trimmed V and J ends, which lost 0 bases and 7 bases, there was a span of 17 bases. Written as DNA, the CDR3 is TGCGCCAGCAGCTTGGCAGAGGGAACCGGACGGAATTCACCCCTCCACTTT. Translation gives CASSLAEGTGRNSPLHF.

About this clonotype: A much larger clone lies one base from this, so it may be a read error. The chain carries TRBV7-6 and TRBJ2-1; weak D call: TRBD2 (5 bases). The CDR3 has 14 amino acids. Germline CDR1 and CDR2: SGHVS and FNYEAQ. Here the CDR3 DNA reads TGTGCCGGCAGCTTACCACCGGAGAGGGATGAGCAGTTCTTC. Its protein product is CAGSLPPERDEQFF.

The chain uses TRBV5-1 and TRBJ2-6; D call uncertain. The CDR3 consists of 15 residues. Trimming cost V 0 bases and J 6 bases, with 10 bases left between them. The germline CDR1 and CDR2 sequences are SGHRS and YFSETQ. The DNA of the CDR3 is TGCGCCAGCAGCTTGGGATCCGGGCAGGCCAACGTCCTGACTTTC. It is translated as CASSLGSGQANVLTF.

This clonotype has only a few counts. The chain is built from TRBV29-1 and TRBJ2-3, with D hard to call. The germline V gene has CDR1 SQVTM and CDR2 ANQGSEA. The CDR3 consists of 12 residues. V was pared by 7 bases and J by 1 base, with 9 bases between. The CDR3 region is CSGEWGTDTQYF. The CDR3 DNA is TGCAGCGGAGAGTGGGGCACAGATACGCAGTATTTT.

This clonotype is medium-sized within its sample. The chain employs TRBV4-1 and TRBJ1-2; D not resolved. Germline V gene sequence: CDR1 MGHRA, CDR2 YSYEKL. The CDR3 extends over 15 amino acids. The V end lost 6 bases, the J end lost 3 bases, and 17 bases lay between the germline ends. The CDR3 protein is CASSTERTSDYGYTF. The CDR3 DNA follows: TGCGCCAGCAGTACAGAGAGGACTTCTGACTATGGCTACACCTTC.

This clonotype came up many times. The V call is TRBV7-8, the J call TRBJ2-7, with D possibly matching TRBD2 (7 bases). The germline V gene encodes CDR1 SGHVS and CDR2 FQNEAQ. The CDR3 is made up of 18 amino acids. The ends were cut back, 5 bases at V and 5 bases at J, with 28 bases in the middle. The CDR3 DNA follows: TGTGCCAGCAGCGCCCGTTCATCCTCCGGGGGGCGCTACCACGAGCAGTACTTC. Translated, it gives CASSARSSSGGRYHEQYF.

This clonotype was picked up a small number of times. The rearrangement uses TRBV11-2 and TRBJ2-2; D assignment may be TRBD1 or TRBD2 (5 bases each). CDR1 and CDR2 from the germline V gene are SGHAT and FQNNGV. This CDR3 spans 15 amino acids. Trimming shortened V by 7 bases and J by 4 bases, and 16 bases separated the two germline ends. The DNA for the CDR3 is TGTGCCAGCACCTTCTTGGCAGGGAGCACCGGGGAGCTGTTTTTT. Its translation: CASTFLAGSTGELFF.

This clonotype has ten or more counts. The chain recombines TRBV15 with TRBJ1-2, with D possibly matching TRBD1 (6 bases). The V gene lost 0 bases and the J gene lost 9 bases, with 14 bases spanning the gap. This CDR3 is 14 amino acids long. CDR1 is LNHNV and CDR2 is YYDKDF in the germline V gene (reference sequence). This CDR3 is CATSREVIGGSYTF. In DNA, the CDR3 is TGTGCCACCAGCAGAGAAGTAATAGGGGGGAGCTACACCTTC.

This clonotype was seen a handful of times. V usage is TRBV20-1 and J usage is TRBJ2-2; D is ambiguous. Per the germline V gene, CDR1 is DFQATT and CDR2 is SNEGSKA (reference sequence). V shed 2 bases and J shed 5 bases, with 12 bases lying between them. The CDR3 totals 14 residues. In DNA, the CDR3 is TGCAGTGCTAGACCCCAAGCCGTTACCGGGGAGCTGTTTTTT. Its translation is CSARPQAVTGELFF.

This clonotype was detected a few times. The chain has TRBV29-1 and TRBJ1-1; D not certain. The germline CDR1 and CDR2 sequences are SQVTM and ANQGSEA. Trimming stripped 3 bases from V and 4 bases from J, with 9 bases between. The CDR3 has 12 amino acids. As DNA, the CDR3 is TGCAGCGTTGAGCGGGAGTTCACTGAAGCTTTCTTT. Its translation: CSVEREFTEAFF.

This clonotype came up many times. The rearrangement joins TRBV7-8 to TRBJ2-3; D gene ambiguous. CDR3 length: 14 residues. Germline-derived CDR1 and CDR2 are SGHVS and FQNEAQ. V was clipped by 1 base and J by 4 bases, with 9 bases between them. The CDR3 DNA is TGTGCCAGCAGCTTAGACCGTACCGCAGATACGCAGTATTTT. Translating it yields CASSLDRTADTQYF.

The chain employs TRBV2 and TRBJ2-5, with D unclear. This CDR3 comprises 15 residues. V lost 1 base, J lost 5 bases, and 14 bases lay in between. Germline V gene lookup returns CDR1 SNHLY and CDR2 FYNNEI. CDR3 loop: CASSEGTAGLETQYF. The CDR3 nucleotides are TGTGCCAGCAGTGAAGGAACTGCCGGCTTGGAGACCCAGTACTTC.

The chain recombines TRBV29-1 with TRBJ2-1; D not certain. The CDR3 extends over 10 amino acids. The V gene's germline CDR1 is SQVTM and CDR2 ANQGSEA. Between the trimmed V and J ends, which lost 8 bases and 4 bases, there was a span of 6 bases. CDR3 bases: TGCAGCTGCGCGTACAATGAGCAGTTCTTC. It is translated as CSCAYNEQFF.

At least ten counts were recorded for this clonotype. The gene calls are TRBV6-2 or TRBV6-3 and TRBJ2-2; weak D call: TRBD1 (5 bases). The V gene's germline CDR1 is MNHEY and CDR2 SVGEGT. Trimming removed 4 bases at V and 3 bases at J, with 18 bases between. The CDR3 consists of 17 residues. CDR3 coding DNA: TGTGCCAGCAGTTTAGTGGGCACAGGATTTTACACCGGGGAGCTGTTTTTT. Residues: CASSLVGTGFYTGELFF.

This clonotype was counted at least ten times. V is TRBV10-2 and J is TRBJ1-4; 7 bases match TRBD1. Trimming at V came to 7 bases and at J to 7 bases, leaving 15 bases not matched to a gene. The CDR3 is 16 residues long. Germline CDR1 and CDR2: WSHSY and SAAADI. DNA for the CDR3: TGCGCCAGCACGCCCCACCAGACAGGGAGGGGTGAAAAACTGTTTTTT. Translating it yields CASTPHQTGRGEKLFF.

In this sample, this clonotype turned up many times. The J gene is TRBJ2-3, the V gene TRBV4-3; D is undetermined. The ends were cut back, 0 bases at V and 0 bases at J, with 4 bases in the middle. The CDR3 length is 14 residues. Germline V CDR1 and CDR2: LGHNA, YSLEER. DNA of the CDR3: TGCGCCAGCAGCCAAGATACGAGCACAGATACGCAGTATTTT. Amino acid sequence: CASSQDTSTDTQYF.

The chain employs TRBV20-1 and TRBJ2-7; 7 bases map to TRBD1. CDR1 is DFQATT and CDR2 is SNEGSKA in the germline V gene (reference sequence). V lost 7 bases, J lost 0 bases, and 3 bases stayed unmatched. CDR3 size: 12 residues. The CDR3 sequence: CSGTGASYEQYF. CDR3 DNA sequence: TGCAGTGGAACAGGGGCCTCCTACGAGCAGTACTTC.

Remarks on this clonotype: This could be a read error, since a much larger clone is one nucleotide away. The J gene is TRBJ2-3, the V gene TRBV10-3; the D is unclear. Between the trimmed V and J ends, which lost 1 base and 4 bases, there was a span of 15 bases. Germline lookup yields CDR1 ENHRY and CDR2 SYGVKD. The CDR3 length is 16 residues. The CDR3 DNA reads TGTGCCATCAGTGAGTATATAGCTCAGGCAGCAGATACGCAGTATTTT. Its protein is CAISEYIAQAADTQYF.

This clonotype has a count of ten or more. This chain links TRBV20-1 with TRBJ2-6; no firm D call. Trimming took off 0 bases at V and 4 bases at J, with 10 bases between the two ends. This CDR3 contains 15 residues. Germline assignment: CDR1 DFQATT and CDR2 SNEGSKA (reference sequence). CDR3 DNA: TGCAGTGCTAGAGAGGCAGTTTCCGGGGCCAACGTCCTGACTTTC. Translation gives CSAREAVSGANVLTF.

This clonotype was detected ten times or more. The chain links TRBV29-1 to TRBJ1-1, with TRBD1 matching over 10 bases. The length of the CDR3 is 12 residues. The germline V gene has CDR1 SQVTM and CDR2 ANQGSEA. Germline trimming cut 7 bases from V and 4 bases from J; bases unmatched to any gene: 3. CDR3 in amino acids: CSAGQGFTEAFF. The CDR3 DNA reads TGCAGCGCGGGACAGGGGTTCACTGAAGCTTTCTTT.